This T cell receptor beta chain was observed in a study of T cell repertoires in cytomegalovirus infection. Study summary: CMV infection together with matching HLA type was indicated by public TCR beta signatures.

With respect to this clonotype: Its cognate antigen is unknown.

The V gene's germline CDR1 is SQVTM and CDR2 ANQGSEA. V shed 0 bases and J shed 7 bases, with 13 bases lying between them. This CDR3 is 14 amino acids long. Points from the study as a whole: Cumulative public TCR beta family frequency identified CMV carriers with the relevant HLA. What dominated the ex vivo response were HLA-C-restricted CMV-specific TCR beta clonotypes.

TCRdb re-called the reads through MiXCR, storing one row per CDR3 protein. Altogether 300,000 or so distinct CDR3 sequences are present, around 10% being singletons, with the ten largest covering 2% to 3%. The sequenced sample consisted of PBMCs. The chain has TRBV29-1 and TRBJ1-5; D is possibly TRBD1 (5 bases). The TCR was taken from a human donor in good health (CMV status not recorded). Some clones in this sample may be carry-over from other donors' samples. CDR3 in amino acids: CSVEEGGGHQPQHF. The CDR3 DNA sequence: TGCAGCGTTGAAGAGGGGGGGGGTCACCAGCCCCAGCATTTT.